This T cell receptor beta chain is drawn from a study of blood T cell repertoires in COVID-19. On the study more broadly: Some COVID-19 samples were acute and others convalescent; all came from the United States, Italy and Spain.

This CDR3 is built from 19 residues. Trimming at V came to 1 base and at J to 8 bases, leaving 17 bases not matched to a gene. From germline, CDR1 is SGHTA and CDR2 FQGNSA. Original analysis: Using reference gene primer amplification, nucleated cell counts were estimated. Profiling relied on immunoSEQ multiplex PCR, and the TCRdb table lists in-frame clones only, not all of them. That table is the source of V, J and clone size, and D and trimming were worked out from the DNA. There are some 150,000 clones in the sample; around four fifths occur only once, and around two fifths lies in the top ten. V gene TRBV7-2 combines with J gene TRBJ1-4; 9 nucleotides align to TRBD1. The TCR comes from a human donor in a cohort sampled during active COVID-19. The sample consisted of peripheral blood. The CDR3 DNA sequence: TGTGCCAGCAGCTTAGGAAGGGGTTTTCCCGGGACAGGGAAAGAAAAACTGTTTTTT. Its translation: CASSLGRGFPGTGKEKLFF.